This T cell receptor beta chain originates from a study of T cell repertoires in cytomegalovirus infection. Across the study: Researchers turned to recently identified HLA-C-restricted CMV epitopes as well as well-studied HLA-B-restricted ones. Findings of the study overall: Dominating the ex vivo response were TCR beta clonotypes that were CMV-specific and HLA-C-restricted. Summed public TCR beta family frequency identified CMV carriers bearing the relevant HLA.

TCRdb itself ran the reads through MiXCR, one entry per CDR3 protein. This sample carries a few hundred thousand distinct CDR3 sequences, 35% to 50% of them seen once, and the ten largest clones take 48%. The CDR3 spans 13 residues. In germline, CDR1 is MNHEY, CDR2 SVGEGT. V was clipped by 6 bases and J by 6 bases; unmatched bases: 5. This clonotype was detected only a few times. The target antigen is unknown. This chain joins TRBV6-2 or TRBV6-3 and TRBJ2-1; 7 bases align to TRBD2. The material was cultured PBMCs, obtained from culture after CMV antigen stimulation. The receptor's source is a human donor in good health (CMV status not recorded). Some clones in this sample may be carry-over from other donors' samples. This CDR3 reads CASSPGLPNEQFF. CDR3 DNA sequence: TGTGCCAGCAGCCCGGGACTACCCAATGAGCAGTTCTTC.